This T cell receptor (beta chain) is from a study of human T cells and chemical hapten exposure. Study-level background: Donors were sensitized with 2% DPC on the upper inner arm. Patch testing placed 0.01% DPC on the upper back, with readings at 6 days. Alopecia areata, totalis or universalis affected patients, mainly female. Variation in per-sample TCR yields came mainly from small pooled library volume differences.

Many counts were recorded for this clonotype. TCRdb redid the calling of the RACE reads with MiXCR, one entry per CDR3 protein. This table holds 65,000 to 95,000 distinct CDR3 sequences, 6.6% found once. V lost 0 bases and J lost 8, with 10 bases in between. Germline lookup yields CDR1 LGHDT and CDR2 YNNKEL (reference sequence). The CDR3 runs to 13 residues. Time point reported: patch test 2, 6 weeks after DPC sensitization. Treatment reported: therapeutic diphenylcyclopropenone sensitization with weekly scalp DPC. This chain uses TRBV3-1 with TRBJ1-1; D gene unclear. The sample here was whole blood, taken in connection with sensitization to the hapten diphenylcyclopropenone (DPC). This clonotype was sampled from a woman aged 30 to 39 with alopecia areata. Some clones in this sample may be carry-over from other donors' samples. In DNA, the CDR3 is TGTGCCAGCAGCCAAGATTTCGGCATAGAAGCTTTCTTT. Translation: CASSQDFGIEAFF.